The present T cell receptor (beta chain) was sequenced within a study of T-cell reconstitution after alpha-beta-depleted transplantation in children (dated by TCRdb to the mid-2010s). Some background on the complete study: The study quantitatively tracked T-cell immune reconstitution after TCRalphabeta/CD19-depleted allogeneic hematopoietic cell transplantation in children using TCR repertoire profiling.

Library preparation used PCR. The instrument given in TCRdb is Illumina HiSeq 2500. To normalize quantification of the TCRbeta repertoire, the TCR libraries were built with molecular barcoding that relied on unique molecular identifiers. TCRdb reprocessed the public reads (quality trimming at Q25 with fastp, clone calling with MiXCR) and kept in-frame beta chains. When rows share a CDR3 protein, they turn into one entry using the most common DNA and genes. This sample has 65,000 to 85,000 distinct CDR3 sequences in its table, and 11% of those were observed once. The ten most abundant clones make up about 13% of the sample. The sample's treatment or condition label, in plain terms: allogeneic hematopoietic cell transplantation with graft depleted of TCRalphabeta T cells and CD19 B cells. Transplant recipients were children who received TCRalphabeta/CD19-depleted allogeneic hematopoietic cell grafts.

The CDR3 numbers 17 residues from cysteine through phenylalanine. Solely the CDR3 DNA is kept, with 51 bases framed from the first base. The germline V gene gives CDR1 as ENHRY and CDR2 as SYGVKD. The junction carries 26 bases between V and J, which are trimmed by 8 bases and 4 bases respectively. Results the study describes overall, beyond this receptor: In some patients, high TCRbeta diversity at day 60 was attributed to recipient T cells and intrathymic progenitors that had survived conditioning. Over subsequent months, a decline in hyperexpanded clone frequencies was noted, and after one year, T-cell counts and TCRbeta diversity were mostly ascribed to newly produced T cells. About two months after transplant, the apparently early recovery of alphabetaT-cell counts reportedly depended on just several hundred clones that had expanded rapidly and came from non-depleted graft cells.

This clonotype came up many times. The target of this receptor is not known. Qualities for individual bases were not recorded, and no much larger clone is one base off. This sequence uses TRBV10-3 and TRBJ1-2; the D segment could be TRBD1, given 6 matching bases. The TCR comes from a boy younger than 18 with acute myeloid leukemia, due to receive a stem cell transplant. The specimen comprised PBMCs, sampled before TCRalphabeta/CD19-depleted stem cell transplant. The CDR3: CAIYNPIGQSGGYGYTF. DNA sequence: TGTGCCATCTATAACCCAATCGGACAGTCAGGAGGCTATGGCTACACCTTC.